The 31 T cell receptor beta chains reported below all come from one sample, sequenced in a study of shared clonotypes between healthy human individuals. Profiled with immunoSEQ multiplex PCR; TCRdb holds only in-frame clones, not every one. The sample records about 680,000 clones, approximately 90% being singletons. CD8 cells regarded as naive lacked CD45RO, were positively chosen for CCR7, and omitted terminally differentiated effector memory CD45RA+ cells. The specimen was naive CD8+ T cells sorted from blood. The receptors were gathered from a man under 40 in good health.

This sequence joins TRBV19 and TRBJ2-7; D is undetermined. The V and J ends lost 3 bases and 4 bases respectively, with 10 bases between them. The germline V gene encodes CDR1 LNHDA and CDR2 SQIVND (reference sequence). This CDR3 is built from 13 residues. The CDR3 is CASSIGLQYEQYF. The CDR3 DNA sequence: TGTGCCAGTAGTATCGGTCTGCAATACGAGCAGTACTTC.

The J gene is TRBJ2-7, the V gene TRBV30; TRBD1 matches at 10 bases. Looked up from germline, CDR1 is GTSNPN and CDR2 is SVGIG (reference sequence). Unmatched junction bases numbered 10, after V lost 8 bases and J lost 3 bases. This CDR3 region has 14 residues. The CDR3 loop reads CAAFEDRGYYEQYF. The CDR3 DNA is TGTGCCGCTTTTGAGGACAGGGGGTACTACGAGCAGTACTTC. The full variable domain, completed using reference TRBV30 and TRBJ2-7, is SQTIHQWPATLVQPVGSPLSLECTVEGTSNPNLYWYRQAAGRGLQLLFYSVGIGQISSEVPQNLSASRPQDRQFILSSKKLLLSDSGFYLCAAFEDRGYYEQYFGPGTRLTVT.

The CDR3 nucleotides read TGTGCCAGCAGCGCGCAGTTGGGACTAGCAGCCCGCGAGCAGTACTTC. Translation: CASSAQLGLAAREQYF. The V call is TRBV7-9, the J call TRBJ2-7; 9 bases align to TRBD2. This CDR3 is built from 16 residues. The germline CDR1 and CDR2 sequences are SEHNR and FQNEAQ (reference sequence). V was clipped by 5 bases and J by 6 bases; unmatched bases: 14.

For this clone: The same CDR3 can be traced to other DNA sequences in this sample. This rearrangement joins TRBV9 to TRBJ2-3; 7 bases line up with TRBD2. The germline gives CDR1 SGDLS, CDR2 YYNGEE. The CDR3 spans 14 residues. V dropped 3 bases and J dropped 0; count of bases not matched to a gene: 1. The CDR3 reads CASSDSGSTDTQYF. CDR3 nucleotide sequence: TGTGCCAGCAGCGATAGCGGGAGCACAGATACGCAGTATTTT.

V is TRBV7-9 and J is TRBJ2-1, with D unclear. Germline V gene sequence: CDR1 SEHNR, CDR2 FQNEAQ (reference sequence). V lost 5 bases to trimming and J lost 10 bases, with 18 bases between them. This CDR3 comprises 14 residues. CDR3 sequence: CASSEGFLLWEQFF. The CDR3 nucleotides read TGTGCCAGCAGCGAAGGGTTCCTTCTATGGGAGCAGTTCTTC.

This chain's CDR3 is CASSEYGASSYEQYF. The CDR3 DNA reads TGTGCCAGCAGTGAGTACGGGGCGAGCTCCTACGAGCAGTACTTC. The V and J genes are TRBV6-1 and TRBJ2-7; D is possibly TRBD1 or TRBD2 (5 bases each). This CDR3 has 15 residues. From germline, CDR1 is MNHNS and CDR2 SASEGT. V dropped 3 bases and J dropped 0 bases, with 12 bases sitting between them.

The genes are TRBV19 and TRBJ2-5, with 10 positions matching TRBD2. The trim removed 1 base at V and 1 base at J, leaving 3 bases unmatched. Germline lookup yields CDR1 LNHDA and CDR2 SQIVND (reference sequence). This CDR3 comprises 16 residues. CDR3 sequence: CASSIGTSGFQETQYF. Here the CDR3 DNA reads TGTGCCAGTAGTATAGGGACTAGCGGCTTCCAAGAGACCCAGTACTTC.

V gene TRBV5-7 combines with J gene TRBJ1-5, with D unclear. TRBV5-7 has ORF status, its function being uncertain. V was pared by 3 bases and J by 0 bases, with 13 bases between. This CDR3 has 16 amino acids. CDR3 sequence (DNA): TGTGCCAGCAGCTGGGGAGACAACTATAGCAATCAGCCCCAGCATTTT. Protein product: CASSWGDNYSNQPQHF.

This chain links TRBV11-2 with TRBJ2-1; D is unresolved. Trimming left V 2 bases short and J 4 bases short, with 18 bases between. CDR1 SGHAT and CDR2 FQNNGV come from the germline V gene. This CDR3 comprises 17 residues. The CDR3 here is CASSLSRQWGRYNEQFF. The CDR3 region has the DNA TGTGCCAGCAGCTTATCCCGTCAGTGGGGAAGGTACAATGAGCAGTTCTTC. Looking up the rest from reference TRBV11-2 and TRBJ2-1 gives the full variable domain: EAGVAQSPRYKIIEKRQSVAFWCNPISGHATLYWYQQILGQGPKLLIQFQNNGVVDDSQLPKDRFSAERLKGVDSTLKIQPAKLEDSAVYLCASSLSRQWGRYNEQFFGPGTRLTVL.

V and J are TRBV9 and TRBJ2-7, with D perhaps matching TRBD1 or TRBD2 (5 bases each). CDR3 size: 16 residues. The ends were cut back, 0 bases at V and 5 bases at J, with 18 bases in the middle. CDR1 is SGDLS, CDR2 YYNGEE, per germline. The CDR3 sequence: CASSVGGRGRVDEQYF. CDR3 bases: TGTGCCAGCAGCGTAGGAGGTCGGGGCAGGGTGGACGAGCAGTACTTC.

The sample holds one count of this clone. The CDR3 DNA sequence: TGCGCCAGCAGCATTGGACAGGGTGTCGAGCAGTACTTC. This translates into CASSIGQGVEQYF. The chain carries TRBV5-1 and TRBJ2-7, with TRBD1 identical over 8 bases. The CDR3 runs 13 residues. In germline, CDR1 is SGHRS, CDR2 YFSETQ. V was clipped by 4 bases and J by 6 bases; unmatched bases: 6.

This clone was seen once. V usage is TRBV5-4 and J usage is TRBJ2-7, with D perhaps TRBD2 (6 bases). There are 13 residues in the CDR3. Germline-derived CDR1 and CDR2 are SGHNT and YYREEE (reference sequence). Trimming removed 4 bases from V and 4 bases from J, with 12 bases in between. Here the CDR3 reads CASSPAGPYEQYF. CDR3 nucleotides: TGTGCCAGCAGCCCCGCGGGGCCATACGAGCAGTACTTC.

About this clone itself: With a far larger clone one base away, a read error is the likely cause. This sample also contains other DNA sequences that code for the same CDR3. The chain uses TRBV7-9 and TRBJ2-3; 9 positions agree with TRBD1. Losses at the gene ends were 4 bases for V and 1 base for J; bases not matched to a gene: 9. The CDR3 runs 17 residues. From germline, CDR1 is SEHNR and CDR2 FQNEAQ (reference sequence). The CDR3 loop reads CASSYWDRETGTDTQYF. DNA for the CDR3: TGTGCCAGCAGCTACTGGGACAGGGAAACTGGCACAGATACGCAGTATTTT.

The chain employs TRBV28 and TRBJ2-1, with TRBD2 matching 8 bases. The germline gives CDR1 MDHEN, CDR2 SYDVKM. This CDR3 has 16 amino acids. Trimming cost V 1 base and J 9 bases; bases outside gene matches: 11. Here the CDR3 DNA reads TGTGCCAGCAGTTTATCGACCGGGACTAGATTGGGTGAGCAGTTCTTC. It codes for CASSLSTGTRLGEQFF.

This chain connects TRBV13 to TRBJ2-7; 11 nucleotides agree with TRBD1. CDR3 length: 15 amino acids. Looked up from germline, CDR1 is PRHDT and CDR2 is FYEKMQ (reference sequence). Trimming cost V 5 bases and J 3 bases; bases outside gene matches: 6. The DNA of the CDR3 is TGTGCCAGCAGCCAAGCTGGGACAGGGGGCTACGAGCAGTACTTC. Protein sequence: CASSQAGTGGYEQYF.

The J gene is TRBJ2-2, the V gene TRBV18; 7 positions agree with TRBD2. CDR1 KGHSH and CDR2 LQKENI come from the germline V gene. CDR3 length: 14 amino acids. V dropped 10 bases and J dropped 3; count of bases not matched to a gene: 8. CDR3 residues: CATSGGTYTGELFF. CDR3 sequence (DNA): TGTGCCACCTCCGGGGGGACTTACACCGGGGAGCTGTTTTTT.

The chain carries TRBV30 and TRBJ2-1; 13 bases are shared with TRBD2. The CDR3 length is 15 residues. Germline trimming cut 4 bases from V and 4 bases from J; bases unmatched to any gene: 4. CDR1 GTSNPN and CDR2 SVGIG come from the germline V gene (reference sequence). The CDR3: CAWIGTSGVYNEQFF. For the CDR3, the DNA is TGTGCCTGGATCGGGACTAGCGGGGTATACAATGAGCAGTTCTTC.

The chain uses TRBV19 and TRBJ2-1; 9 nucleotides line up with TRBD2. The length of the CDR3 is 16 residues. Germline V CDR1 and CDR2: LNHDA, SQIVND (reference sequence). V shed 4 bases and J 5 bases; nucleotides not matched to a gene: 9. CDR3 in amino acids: CASSTLASGIHNEQFF. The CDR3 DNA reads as TGTGCCAGTAGTACCCTGGCTAGCGGGATCCACAATGAGCAGTTCTTC. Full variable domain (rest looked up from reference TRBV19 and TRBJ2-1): DGGITQSPKYLFRKEGQNVTLSCEQNLNHDAMYWYRQDPGQGLRLIYYSQIVNDFQKGDIAEGYSVSREKKESFPLTVTSAQKNPTAFYLCASSTLASGIHNEQFFGPGTRLTVL.

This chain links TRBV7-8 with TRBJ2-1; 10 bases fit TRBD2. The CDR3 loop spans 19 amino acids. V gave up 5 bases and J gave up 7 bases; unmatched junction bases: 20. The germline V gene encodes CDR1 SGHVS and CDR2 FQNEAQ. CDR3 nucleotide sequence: TGTGCCAGCAGCCAAAACGCAGCTAGCGGGAGAAAAAGGTCGAATGAGCAGTTCTTC. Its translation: CASSQNAASGRKRSNEQFF.

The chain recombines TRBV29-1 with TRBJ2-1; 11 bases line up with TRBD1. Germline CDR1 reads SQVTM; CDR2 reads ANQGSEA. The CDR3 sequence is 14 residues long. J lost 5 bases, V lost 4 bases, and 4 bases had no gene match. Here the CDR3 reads CSVGGQGVNNEQFF. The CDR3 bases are TGCAGCGTTGGGGGACAGGGGGTAAACAATGAGCAGTTCTTC.

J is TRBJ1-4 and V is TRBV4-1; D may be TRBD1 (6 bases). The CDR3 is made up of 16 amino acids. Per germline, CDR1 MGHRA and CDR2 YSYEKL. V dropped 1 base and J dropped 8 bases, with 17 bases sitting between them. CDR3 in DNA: TGCGCCAGCAGCCAAGCGTCCGGGGGGCTTTTAGAAAAACTGTTTTTT. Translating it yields CASSQASGGLLEKLFF.

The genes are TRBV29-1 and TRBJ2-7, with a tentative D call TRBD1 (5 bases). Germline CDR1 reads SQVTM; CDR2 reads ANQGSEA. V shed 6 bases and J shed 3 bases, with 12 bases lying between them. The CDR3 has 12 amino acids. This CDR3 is CSVEQDNYEQYF. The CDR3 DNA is TGCAGCGTCGAACAGGACAACTACGAGCAGTACTTC.

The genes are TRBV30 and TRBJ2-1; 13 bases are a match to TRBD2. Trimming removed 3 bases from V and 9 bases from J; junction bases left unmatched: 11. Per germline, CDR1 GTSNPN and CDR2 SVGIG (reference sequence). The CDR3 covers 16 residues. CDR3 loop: CAWSEVGLAGRREQFF. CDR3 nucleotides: TGTGCCTGGAGCGAAGTGGGACTAGCGGGAAGGCGTGAGCAGTTCTTC.

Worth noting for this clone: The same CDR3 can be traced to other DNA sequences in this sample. Here the CDR3 reads CASSFGTGELFF. For the CDR3, the DNA is TGTGCCAGCAGCTTCGGCACCGGGGAGCTGTTTTTT. The chain employs TRBV7-9 and TRBJ2-2; D is ambiguous. The CDR3 is 12 residues long. Per the germline V gene, CDR1 is SEHNR and CDR2 is FQNEAQ (reference sequence). Trimming cost V 3 bases and J 4 bases, with 3 bases left between them.

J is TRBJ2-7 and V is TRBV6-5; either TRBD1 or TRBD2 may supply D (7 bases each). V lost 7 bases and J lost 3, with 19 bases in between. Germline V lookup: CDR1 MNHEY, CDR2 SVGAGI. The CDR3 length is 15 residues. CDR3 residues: CASTTRGGGYYEQYF. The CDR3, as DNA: TGTGCCAGCACCACCCGGGGAGGGGGCTACTACGAGCAGTACTTC.

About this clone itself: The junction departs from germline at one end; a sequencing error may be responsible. CDR3 DNA: TGTGTCAGCTCACACCCCACCGAATCTGGGCGAGAGACCCAGTACTTC. Protein product: CVSSHPTESGRETQYF. V and J are TRBV18 and TRBJ2-5, with no clear D. CDR3 length equals 16 residues. From germline, CDR1 is KGHSH and CDR2 LQKENI.

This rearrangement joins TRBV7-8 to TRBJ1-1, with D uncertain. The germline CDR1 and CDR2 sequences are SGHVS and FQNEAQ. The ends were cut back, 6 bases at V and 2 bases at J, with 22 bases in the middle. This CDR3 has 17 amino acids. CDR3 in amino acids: CASRISSGRSYNTEAFF. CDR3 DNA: TGTGCCAGCAGAATTAGCAGTGGGAGATCCTATAACACTGAAGCTTTCTTT.

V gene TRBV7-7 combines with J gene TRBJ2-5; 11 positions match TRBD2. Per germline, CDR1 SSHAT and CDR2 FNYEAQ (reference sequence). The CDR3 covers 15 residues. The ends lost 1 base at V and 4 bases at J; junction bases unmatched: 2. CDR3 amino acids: CASSLGLAGLETQYF. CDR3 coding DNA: TGTGCCAGCAGCTTAGGACTAGCGGGACTAGAGACCCAGTACTTC. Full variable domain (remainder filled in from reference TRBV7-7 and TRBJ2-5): GAGVSQSPRYKVTKRGQDVTLRCDPISSHATLYWYQQALGQGPEFLTYFNYEAQPDKSGLPSDRFSAERPEGSISTLTIQRTEQRDSAMYRCASSLGLAGLETQYFGPGTRLLVL.

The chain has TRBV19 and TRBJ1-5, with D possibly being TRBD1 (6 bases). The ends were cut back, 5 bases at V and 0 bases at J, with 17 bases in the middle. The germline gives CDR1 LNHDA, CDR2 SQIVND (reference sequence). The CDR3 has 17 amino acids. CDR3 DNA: TGTGCCAGTAGTTGGGGGCATGGGAGACATAGCAATCAGCCCCAGCATTTT. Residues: CASSWGHGRHSNQPQHF. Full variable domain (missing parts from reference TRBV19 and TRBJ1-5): DGGITQSPKYLFRKEGQNVTLSCEQNLNHDAMYWYRQDPGQGLRLIYYSQIVNDFQKGDIAEGYSVSREKKESFPLTVTSAQKNPTAFYLCASSWGHGRHSNQPQHFGDGTRLSIL.

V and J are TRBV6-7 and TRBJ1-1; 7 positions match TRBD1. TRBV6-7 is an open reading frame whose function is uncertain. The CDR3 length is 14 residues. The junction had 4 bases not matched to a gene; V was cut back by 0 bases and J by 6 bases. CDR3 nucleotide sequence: TGTGCCAGCAGTTACTCGAAGGGGGCGGCTGAAGCTTTCTTT. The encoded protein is CASSYSKGAAEAFF.

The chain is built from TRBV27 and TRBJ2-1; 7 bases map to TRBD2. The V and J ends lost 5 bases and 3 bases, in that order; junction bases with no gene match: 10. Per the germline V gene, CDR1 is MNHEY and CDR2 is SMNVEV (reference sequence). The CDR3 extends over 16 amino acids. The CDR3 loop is CASSGIGGRDYNEQFF. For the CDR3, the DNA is TGTGCCAGCAGTGGGATAGGAGGGAGGGACTACAATGAGCAGTTCTTC.